The rows below give T cell receptor beta chains drawn from one sample of a study of low-dose radiotherapy and immunotherapy resistance in tumors. TCRdb re-called the reads through MiXCR, storing one row per CDR3 protein. Of tens of thousands of distinct CDR3 sequences in the sample, 9.4% were seen once. The starting material was PBMCs, obtained before treatment. These receptors all stem from a male donor with prostate cancer. The conserved cysteine and the conserved F or W are not part of the CDR3 here. The order of the fields is V gene, clone size, D gene, CDR3 protein. The D gene is left open where the match is weak. The size of a clone is reported for some rows only, either as once, few or many, or as a class for expanded clones.

TRBV5-1,many,TRBD2,ARGTRDSYNEQF
TRBV12-3/TRBV12-4,many,TRBD1,ATQFIGQGYEQF
TRBV28,many,.,ASSWTDTRNQPQH
TRBV19,many,TRBD1,ASRQGTGRGMNTEAF
TRBV18,many,.,ASSPGPQSTDTQY
TRBV5-8,.,.,ASRERITDTQY
TRBV20-1,many,.,SAREGSSGANVLT
TRBV28,few,TRBD1,ASSSAKGQGANYGYT
TRBV12-3/TRBV12-4,many,.,ASSLVGANTEAF
TRBV7-9,many,TRBD1,ASSPTGHANTGELF
TRBV9,many,TRBD2,ASSVGNSRTSGSRVDTQY
TRBV5-5,many,TRBD2,ASSLGVLAGGQETQY
TRBV24-1,many,TRBD1,ATSDLGQGRNEQF
TRBV20-1,few,.,SALLGVPEKLF
TRBV3-1,many,.,ASSQEHEQF
TRBV13,many,TRBD1,ASSLQGDYNEQF
TRBV30,many,.,AWSGTRTDTQY
TRBV28,.,.,ASSPGDRSGNTIY
TRBV20-1,many,.,SATGGQGRNQETQY
TRBV29-1,many,TRBD1,SVDRDRTYGYT
TRBV6-5,many,TRBD2,ASRSPGLADTQY
TRBV3-1,many,TRBD1,ASSPGDRNYNEQF
TRBV20-1,many,.,SAETGLQETQY
TRBV9,many,.,ASSVRGATGSPLH
TRBV28,many,TRBD1,ASRWGTGEAF
TRBV7-2,many,.,ASSWTAGELF
TRBV15,many,.,ATSNTRDTYNEQF
TRBV7-8,many,.,ASSSSGWYTGELF